This paragraph reports one T cell receptor beta chain. Its cognate antigen is unknown. These data are taken from a study of T cell responses to AZD1222 COVID-19 vaccine. This CDR3 contains 14 residues. The V segment lost 4 bases and the J segment 1 base; nucleotides outside the gene matches: 3. Per the germline V gene, CDR1 is SGHTA and CDR2 is FQGNSA. Whole-study findings and limits: Repertoire sampling occurred only after the peak T cell response. Clonal diversity was possibly underestimated; the donors were predominantly white British and more often female. Recipients of two AZD1222 doses showed rising Spike-specific TCR breadth and depth. Recipients of AZD1222 seropositive at baseline numbered only 5 or 6.

Assay used: immunoSEQ multiplex PCR; TCRdb lists only in-frame clones, some missing. The sample consists of about 110,000 clones, around 84% of them appearing once. V is TRBV7-2 and J is TRBJ1-1; TRBD1 matches at 7 bases. This TCR came from an adult in good health. This specimen consisted of peripheral blood, obtained on day 0 of AZD1222 vaccination. In DNA form, the CDR3 reads TGTGCCAGCAGCTCGACAGGGAGGAACACTGAAGCTTTCTTT. Its protein is CASSSTGRNTEAFF.